This TCR beta chain was obtained from a study of post-analysis software for immune sequencing data. Researchers reported that TCR beta cDNA libraries carried unique molecular identifiers. TCRdb redid the calling of the PCR reads with MiXCR, one entry per CDR3 protein. The sample carries roughly 800,000 distinct CDR3 sequences, roughly 50% recorded once. A remark on this clonotype: Its antigen is not identified.

Study-wide results and caveats: Clustering by F measure revealed strong co-clustering among samples prepared together in one batch. Compared with controls, patients showed significantly lower normalized Chao1 diversity.

The clonotype originates from a girl between 5 and 17 years old with multiple sclerosis. Sequences were obtained from blood.

Here the CDR3 DNA reads TGTGCCAGCATCGACCCGGGACTAGCGGGAGTCGATGAGCAGTTCTTC. Translation: CASIDPGLAGVDEQFF. The V call is TRBV5-5, the J call TRBJ2-1; 14 bases align to TRBD2. This CDR3 has 16 residues. From germline, CDR1 is SGHKS and CDR2 YYEKEE (reference sequence). J lost 8 bases, V lost 6 bases, and 10 bases had no gene match. The full variable domain, its missing parts supplied by reference TRBV5-5 and TRBJ2-1, is DAGVTQSPTHLIKTRGQQVTLRCSPISGHKSVSWYQQVLGQGPQFIFQYYEKEERGRGNFPDRFSARQFPNYSSELNVNALLLGDSALYLCASIDPGLAGVDEQFFGPGTRLTVL.